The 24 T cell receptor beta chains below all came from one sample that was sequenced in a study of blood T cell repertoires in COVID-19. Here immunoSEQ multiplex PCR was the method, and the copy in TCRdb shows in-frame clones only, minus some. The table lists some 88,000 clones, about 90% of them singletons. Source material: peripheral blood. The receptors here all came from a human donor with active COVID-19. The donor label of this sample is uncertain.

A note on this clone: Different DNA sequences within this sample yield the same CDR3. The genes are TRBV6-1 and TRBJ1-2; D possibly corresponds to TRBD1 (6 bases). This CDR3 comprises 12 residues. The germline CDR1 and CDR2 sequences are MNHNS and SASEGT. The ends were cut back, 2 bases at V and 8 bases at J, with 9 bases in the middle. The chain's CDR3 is CASSETGRGYTF. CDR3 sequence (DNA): TGTGCCAGCAGTGAAACAGGGCGAGGCTACACCTTC.

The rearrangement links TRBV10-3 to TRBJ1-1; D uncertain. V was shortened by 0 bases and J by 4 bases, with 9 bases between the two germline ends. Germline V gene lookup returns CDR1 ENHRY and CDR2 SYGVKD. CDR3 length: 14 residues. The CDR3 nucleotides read TGTGCCATCAGTGAGTCCGGGTCTCCCACTGAAGCTTTCTTT. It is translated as CAISESGSPTEAFF.

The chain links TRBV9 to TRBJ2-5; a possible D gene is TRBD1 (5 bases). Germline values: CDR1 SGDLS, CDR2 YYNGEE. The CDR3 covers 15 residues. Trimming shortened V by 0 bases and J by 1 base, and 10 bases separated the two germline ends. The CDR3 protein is CASSVAMGPQETQYF. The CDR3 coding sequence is TGTGCCAGCAGCGTAGCTATGGGGCCCCAAGAGACCCAGTACTTC.

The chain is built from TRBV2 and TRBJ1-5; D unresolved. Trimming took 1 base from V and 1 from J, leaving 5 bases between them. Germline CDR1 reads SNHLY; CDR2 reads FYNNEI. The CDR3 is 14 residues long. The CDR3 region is CASSEGLSNQPQHF. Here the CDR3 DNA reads TGTGCCAGCAGTGAAGGGCTGAGCAATCAGCCCCAGCATTTT.

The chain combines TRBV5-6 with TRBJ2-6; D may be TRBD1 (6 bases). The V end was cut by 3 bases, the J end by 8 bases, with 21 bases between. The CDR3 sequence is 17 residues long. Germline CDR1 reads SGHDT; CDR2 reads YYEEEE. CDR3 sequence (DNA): TGTGCCAGCAGCTCCAAACCGGGACATATAATGACCAACGTCCTGACTTTC. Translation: CASSSKPGHIMTNVLTF.

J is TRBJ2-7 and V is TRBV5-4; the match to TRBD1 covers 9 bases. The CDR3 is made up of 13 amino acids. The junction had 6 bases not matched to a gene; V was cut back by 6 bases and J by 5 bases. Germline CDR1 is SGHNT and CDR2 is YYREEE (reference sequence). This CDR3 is CASTGDRDHEQYF. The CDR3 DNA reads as TGTGCCAGCACCGGGGACAGGGACCACGAGCAGTACTTC. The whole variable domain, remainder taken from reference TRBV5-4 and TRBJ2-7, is ETGVTQSPTHLIKTRGQQVTLRCSSQSGHNTVSWYQQALGQGPQFIFQYYREEENGRGNFPPRFSGLQFPNYSSELNVNALELDDSALYLCASTGDRDHEQYFGPGTRLTVT.

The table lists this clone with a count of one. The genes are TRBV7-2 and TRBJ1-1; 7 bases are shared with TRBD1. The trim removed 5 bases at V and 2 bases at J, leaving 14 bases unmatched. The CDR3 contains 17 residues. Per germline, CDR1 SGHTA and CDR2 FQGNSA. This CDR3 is CASSGINGQALNTEAFF. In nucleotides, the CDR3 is TGTGCCAGCAGCGGAATTAACGGACAGGCCCTAAACACTGAAGCTTTCTTT.

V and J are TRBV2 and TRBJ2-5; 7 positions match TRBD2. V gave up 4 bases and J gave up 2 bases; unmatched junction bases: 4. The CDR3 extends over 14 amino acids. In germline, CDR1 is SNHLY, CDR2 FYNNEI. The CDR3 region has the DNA TGTGCCAGCAGTGCGGGGGGAGGGCAAGAGACCCAGTACTTC. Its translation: CASSAGGGQETQYF.

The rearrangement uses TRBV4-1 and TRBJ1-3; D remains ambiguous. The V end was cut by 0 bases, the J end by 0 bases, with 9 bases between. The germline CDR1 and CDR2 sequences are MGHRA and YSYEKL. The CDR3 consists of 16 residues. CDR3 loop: CASSQDEGSSGNTIYF. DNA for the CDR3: TGCGCCAGCAGCCAAGATGAGGGAAGCTCTGGAAACACCATATATTTT.

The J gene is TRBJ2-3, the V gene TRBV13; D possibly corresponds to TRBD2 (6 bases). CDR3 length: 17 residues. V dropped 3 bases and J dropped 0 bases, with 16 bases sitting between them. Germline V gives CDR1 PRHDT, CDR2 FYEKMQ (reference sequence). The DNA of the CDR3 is TGTGCCAGCAGCTTTTGGCGCGGGGAAACTAGCACAGATACGCAGTATTTT. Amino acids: CASSFWRGETSTDTQYF.

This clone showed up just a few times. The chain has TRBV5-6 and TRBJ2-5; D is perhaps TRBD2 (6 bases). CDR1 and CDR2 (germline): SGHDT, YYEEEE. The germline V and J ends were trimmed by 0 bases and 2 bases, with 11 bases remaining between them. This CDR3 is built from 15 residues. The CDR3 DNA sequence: TGTGCCAGCAGCTTGGCGGGACTGGGGCAAGAGACCCAGTACTTC. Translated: CASSLAGLGQETQYF.

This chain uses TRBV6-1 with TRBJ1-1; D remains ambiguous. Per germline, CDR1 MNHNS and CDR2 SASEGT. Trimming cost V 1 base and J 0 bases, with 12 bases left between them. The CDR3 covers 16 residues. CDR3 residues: CASSEEVVQLNTEAFF. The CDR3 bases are TGTGCCAGCAGTGAAGAGGTCGTACAGTTGAACACTGAAGCTTTCTTT.

The CDR3 sequence is CASSRGTTTDTQYF. The CDR3 bases are TGTGCCAGCAGCCGGGGGACCACCACAGATACGCAGTATTTT. The chain uses TRBV11-2 and TRBJ2-3; TRBD2 is a possible D gene (6 bases). Trimming stripped 5 bases from V and 2 bases from J, with 11 bases between. The CDR3 length is 14 residues. Looked up from germline, CDR1 is SGHAT and CDR2 is FQNNGV. The full variable domain, its missing parts supplied by reference TRBV11-2 and TRBJ2-3, is EAGVAQSPRYKIIEKRQSVAFWCNPISGHATLYWYQQILGQGPKLLIQFQNNGVVDDSQLPKDRFSAERLKGVDSTLKIQPAKLEDSAVYLCASSRGTTTDTQYFGPGTRLTVL.

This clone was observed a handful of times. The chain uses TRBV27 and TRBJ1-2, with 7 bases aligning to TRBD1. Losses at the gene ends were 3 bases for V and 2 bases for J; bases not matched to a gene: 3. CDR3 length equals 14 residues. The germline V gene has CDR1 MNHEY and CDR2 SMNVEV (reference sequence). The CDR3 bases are TGTGCCAGCAGTTTGGCAGGGGGAAACTATGGCTACACCTTC. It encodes CASSLAGGNYGYTF.

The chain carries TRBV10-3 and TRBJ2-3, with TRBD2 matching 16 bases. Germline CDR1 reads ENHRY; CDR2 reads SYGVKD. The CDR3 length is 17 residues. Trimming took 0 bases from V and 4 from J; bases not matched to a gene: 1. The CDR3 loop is CAISESGTSGGADTQYF. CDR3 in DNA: TGTGCCATCAGTGAGTCCGGGACTAGCGGGGGGGCAGATACGCAGTATTTT.

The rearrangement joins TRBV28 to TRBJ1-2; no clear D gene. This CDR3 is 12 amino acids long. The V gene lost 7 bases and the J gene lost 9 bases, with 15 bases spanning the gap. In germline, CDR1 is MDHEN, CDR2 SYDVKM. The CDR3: CASISTGLSYTF. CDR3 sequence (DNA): TGTGCCAGCATTAGTACCGGGTTAAGCTACACCTTC.

The CDR3 coding sequence is TGCGCCAGCAGCTTGGGTGCGGGGGGGAACAACAATGAGCAGTTCTTC. It codes for CASSLGAGGNNNEQFF. The chain has TRBV5-1 and TRBJ2-1; 9 nucleotides line up with TRBD2. V dropped 0 bases and J dropped 5; count of bases not matched to a gene: 6. Germline V gene data show CDR1 as SGHRS and CDR2 as YFSETQ. The CDR3 totals 16 residues.

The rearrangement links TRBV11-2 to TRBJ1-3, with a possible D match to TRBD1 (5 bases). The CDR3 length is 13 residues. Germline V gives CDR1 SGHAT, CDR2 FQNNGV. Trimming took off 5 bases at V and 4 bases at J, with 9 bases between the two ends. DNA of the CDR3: TGTGCCAGCAGCCCCCCAGGGGGAAACACCATATATTTT. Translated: CASSPPGGNTIYF.

DNA of the CDR3: TGTGCCAGCAGCCTAACCCAGCGGGGGGACACCGGGGAGCTGTTTTTT. Translating gives CASSLTQRGDTGELFF. The V call is TRBV7-2, the J call TRBJ2-2; TRBD2 aligns across 9 bases. The CDR3 covers 16 residues. The V gene's germline CDR1 is SGHTA and CDR2 FQGNSA. The V and J ends lost 5 bases and 3 bases, in that order; junction bases with no gene match: 7.

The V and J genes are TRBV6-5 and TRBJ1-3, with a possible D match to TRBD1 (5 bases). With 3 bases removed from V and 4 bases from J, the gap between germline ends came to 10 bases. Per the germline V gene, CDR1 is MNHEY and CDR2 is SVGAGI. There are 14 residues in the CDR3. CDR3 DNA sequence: TGTGCCAGCAGTTATGGGGGGTTCGGAAACACCATATATTTT. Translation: CASSYGGFGNTIYF.

The CDR3 nucleotides are TGTGCCAGCAGCTTGGCTGGCGGGGGGAAATCCTACAATGAGCAGTTCTTC. This encodes CASSLAGGGKSYNEQFF. The chain is built from TRBV5-6 and TRBJ2-1, with TRBD2 matching over 8 bases. V dropped 0 bases and J dropped 1; count of bases not matched to a gene: 6. This CDR3 spans 17 amino acids. CDR1 and CDR2 (germline): SGHDT, YYEEEE.

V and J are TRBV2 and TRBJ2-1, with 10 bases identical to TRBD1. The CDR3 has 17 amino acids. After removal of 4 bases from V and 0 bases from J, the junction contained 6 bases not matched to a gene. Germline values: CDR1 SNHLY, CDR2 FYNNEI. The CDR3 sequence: CASSVPRTGGSYNEQFF. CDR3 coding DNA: TGTGCCAGCAGTGTGCCCCGGACAGGGGGCTCCTACAATGAGCAGTTCTTC.

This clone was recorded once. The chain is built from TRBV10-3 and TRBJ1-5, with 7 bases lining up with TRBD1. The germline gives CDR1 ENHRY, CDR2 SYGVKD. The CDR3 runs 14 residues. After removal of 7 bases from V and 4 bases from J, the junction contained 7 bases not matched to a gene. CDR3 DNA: TGTGCCATCAACAGACAGGGACGGAATCAGCCCCAGCATTTT. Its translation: CAINRQGRNQPQHF.

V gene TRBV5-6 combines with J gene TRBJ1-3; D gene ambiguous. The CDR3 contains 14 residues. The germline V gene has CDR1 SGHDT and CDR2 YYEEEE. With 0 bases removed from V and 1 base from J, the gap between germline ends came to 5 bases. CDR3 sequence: CASSLGLSGNTIYF. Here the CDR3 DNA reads TGTGCCAGCAGCTTGGGACTATCTGGAAACACCATATATTTT.